A single sample is the source of the 2 T cell receptor beta chains below, sequenced in a study of cytomegalovirus exposure and HLA in healthy donors. Use of 60 Vbeta and 13 Jbeta primers characterized the PCR. The table came from immunoSEQ multiplex PCR; TCRdb's copy has only in-frame clones and leaves some out. The sample has approximately 220,000 clones; about three quarters are singletons. The sample consisted of PBMCs. The receptors were gathered from a man between 18 and 35 years old in good health and CMV-seronegative.

Here the CDR3 reads CASSGRQAGNTGELFF. Written as DNA, the CDR3 is TGTGCCAGCAGCGGACGACAGGCGGGTAACACCGGGGAGCTGTTTTTT. The genes are TRBV13 and TRBJ2-2; maybe TRBD1 (6 bases). Germline lookup yields CDR1 PRHDT and CDR2 FYEKMQ (reference sequence). The CDR3 is 16 residues long. Trimming shortened V by 5 bases and J by 2 bases, and 15 bases separated the two germline ends.

This rearrangement joins TRBV28 to TRBJ1-6, with D uncertain. CDR3 length equals 12 residues. V lost 2 bases to trimming and J lost 16 bases, with 12 bases between them. Germline-derived CDR1 and CDR2 are MDHEN and SYDVKM. The chain's CDR3 is CASSLGLSKLHF. CDR3 nucleotides: TGTGCCAGCAGTTTAGGGCTATCAAAGCTCCACTTT.